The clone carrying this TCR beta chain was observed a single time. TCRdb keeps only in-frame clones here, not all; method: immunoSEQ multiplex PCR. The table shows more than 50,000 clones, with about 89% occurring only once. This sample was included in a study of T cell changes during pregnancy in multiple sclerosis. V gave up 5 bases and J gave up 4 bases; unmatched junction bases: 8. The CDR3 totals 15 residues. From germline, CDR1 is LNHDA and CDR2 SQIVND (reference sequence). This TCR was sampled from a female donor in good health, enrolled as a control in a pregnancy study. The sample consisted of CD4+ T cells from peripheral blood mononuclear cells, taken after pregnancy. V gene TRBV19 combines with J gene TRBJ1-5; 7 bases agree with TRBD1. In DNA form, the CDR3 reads TGTGCCAGTAGTCGAGACAGGGAATGGAATCAGCCCCAGCATTTT. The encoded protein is CASSRDREWNQPQHF.